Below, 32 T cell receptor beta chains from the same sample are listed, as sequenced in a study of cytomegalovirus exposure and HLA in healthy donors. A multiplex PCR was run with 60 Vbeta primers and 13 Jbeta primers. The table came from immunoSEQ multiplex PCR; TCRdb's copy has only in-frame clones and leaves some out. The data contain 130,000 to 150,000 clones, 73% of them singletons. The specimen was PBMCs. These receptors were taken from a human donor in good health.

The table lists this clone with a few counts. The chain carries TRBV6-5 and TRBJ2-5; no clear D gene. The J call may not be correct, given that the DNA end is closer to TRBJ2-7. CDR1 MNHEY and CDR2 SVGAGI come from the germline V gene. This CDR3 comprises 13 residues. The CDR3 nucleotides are TGTGCCAGCAGCCCGAGGTACTCTGGCGAGCAGTACTTC. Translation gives CASSPRYSGEQYF.

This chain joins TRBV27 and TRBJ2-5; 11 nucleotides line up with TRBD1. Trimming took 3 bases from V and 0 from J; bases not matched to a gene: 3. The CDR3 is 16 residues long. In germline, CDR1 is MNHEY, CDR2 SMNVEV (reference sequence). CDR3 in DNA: TGTGCCAGCAGTTTCGGACAGGGGGCAAACCAAGAGACCCAGTACTTC. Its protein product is CASSFGQGANQETQYF.

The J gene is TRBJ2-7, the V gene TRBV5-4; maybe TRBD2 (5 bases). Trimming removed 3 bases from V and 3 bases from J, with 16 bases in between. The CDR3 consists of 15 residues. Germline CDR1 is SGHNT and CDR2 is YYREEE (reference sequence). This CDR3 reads CASSSSGGRIYEQYF. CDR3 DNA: TGTGCCAGCAGCTCCAGCGGAGGCCGGATCTACGAGCAGTACTTC.

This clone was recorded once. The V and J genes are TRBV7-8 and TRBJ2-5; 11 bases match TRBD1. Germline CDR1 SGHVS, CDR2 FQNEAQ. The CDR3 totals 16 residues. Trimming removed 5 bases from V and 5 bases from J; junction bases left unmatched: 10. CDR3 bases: TGTGCCAGCAGCCCGGGACAGGGGGGATCAAGGGAGACCCAGTACTTC. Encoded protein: CASSPGQGGSRETQYF.

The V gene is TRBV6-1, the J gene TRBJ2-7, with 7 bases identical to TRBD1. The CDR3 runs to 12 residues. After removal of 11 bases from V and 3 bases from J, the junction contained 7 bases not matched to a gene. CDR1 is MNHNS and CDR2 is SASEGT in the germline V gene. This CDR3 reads CAGRTGDYEQYF. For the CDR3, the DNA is TGTGCCGGCCGCACAGGGGACTACGAGCAGTACTTC.

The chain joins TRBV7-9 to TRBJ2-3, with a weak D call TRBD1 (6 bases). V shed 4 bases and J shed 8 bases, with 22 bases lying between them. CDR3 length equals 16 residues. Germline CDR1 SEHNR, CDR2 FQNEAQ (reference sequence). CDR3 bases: TGTGCCAGCAGCTCGAGGGACACTGCCCCGTTTAGTACGCAGTATTTT. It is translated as CASSSRDTAPFSTQYF.

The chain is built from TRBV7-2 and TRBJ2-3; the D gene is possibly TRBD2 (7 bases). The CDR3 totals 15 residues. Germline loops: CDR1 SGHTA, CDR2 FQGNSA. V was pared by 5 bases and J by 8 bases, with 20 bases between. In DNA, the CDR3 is TGTGCCAGCAGCGTAACTAGCGTAGGGGGGAGTACGCAGTATTTT. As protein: CASSVTSVGGSTQYF.

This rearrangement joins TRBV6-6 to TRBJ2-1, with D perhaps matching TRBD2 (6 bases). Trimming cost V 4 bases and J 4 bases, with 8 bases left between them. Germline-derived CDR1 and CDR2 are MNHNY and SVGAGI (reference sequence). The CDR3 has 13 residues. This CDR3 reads CASSSAGYNEQFF. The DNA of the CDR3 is TGTGCCAGCAGTTCGGCGGGGTACAATGAGCAGTTCTTC.

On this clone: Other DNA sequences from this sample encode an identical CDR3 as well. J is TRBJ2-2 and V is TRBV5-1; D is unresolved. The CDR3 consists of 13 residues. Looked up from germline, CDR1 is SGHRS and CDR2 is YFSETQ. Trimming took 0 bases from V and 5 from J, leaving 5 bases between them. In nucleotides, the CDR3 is TGCGCCAGCAGCTTGGGCGGAACCGGGGAGCTGTTTTTT. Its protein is CASSLGGTGELFF.

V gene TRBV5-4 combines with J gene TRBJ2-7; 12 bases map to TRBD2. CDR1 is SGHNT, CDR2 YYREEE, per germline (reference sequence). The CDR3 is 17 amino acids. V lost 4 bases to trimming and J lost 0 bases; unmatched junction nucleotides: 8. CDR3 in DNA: TGTGCCAGCAGCCCGGGACTAGCGGGCTCGAGCTCCTACGAGCAGTACTTC. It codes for CASSPGLAGSSSYEQYF.

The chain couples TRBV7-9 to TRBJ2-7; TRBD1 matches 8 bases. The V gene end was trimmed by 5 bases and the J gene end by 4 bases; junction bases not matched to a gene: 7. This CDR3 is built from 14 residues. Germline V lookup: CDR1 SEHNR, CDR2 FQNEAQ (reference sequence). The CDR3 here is CASSGKTGGYEQYF. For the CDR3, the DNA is TGTGCCAGCAGCGGAAAAACAGGGGGATACGAGCAGTACTTC.

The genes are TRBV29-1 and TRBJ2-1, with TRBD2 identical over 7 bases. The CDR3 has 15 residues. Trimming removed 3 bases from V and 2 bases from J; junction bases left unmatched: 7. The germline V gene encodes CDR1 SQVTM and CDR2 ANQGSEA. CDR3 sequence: CSVDGRGSTYNEQFF. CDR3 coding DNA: TGCAGCGTTGATGGGCGGGGGAGCACCTACAATGAGCAGTTCTTC.

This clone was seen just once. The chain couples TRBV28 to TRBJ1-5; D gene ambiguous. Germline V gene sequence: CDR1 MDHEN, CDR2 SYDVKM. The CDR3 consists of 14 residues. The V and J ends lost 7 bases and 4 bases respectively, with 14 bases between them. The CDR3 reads CASTPRVRNQPQHF. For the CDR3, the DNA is TGTGCCAGCACCCCCCGGGTGCGAAATCAGCCCCAGCATTTT.

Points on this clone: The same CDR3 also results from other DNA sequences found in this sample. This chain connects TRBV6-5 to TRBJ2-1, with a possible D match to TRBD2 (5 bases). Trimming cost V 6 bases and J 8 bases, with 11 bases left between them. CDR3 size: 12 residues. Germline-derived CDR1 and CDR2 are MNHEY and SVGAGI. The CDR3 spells CASSEGGDEQFF. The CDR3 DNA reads TGTGCCAGCAGCGAGGGTGGGGATGAGCAGTTCTTC.

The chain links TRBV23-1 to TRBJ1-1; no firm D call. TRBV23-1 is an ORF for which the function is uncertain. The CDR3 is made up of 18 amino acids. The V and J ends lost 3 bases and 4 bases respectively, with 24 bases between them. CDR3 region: CASSHVQYGVEFGTEAFF. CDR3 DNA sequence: TGCGCCAGCAGTCACGTTCAGTACGGGGTTGAGTTTGGCACTGAAGCTTTCTTT.

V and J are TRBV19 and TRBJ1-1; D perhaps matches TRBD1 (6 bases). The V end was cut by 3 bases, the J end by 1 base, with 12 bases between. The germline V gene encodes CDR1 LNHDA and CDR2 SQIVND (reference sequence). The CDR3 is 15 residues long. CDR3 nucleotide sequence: TGTGCCAGTAGTATGGCGGGGGGCGCGAACACTGAAGCTTTCTTT. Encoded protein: CASSMAGGANTEAFF.

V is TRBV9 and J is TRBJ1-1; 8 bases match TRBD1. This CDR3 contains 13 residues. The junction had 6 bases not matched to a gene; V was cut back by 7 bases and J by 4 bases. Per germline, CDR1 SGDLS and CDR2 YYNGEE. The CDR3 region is CASATGVGTEAFF. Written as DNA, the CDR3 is TGTGCCAGCGCGACAGGGGTAGGCACTGAAGCTTTCTTT. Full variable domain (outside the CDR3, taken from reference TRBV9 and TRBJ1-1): DSGVTQTPKHLITATGQRVTLRCSPRSGDLSVYWYQQSLDQGLQFLIQYYNGEERAKGNILERFSAQQFPDLHSELNLSSLELGDSALYFCASATGVGTEAFFGQGTRLTVV.

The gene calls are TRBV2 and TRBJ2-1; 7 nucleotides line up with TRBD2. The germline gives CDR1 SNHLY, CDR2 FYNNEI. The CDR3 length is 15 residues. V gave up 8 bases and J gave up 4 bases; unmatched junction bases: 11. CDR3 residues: CASQGGGYAYNEQFF. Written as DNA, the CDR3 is TGTGCCAGCCAAGGCGGGGGATATGCGTACAATGAGCAGTTCTTC.

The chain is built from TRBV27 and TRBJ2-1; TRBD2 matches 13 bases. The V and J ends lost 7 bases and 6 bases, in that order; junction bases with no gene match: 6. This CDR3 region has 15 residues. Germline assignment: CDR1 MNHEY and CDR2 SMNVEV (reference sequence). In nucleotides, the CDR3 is TGTGCCAGCAAAATAGGGACTAGCGGGGTCAATGAGCAGTTCTTC. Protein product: CASKIGTSGVNEQFF.

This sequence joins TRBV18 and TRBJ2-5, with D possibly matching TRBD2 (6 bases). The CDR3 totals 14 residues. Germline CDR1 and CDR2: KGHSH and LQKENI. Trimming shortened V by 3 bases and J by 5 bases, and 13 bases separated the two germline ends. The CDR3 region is CASSPRTAGETQYF. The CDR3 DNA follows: TGTGCCAGCTCACCCCGGACGGCGGGGGAGACCCAGTACTTC. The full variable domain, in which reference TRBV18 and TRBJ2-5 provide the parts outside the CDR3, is NAGVMQNPRHLVRRRGQEARLRCSPMKGHSHVYWYRQLPEEGLKFMVYLQKENIIDESGMPKERFSAEFPKEGPSILRIQQVVRGDSAAYFCASSPRTAGETQYFGPGTRLLVL.

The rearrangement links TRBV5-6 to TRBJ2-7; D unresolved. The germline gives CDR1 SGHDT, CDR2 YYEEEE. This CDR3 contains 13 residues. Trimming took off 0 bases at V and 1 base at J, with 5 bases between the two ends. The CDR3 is CASSLDRSYEQYF. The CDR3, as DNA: TGTGCCAGCAGCTTGGACAGATCCTACGAGCAGTACTTC.

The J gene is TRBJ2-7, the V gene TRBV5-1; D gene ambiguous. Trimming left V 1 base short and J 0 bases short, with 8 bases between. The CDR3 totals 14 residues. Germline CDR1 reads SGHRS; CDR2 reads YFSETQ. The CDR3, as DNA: TGCGCCAGCAGCTTGACAGCTGGCTCCTACGAGCAGTACTTC. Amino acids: CASSLTAGSYEQYF.

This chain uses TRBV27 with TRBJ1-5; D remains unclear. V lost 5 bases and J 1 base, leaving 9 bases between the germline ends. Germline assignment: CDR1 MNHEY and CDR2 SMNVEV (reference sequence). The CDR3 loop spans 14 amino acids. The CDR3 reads CASSLTVSNQPQHF. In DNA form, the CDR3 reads TGTGCCAGCAGTCTAACAGTAAGCAATCAGCCCCAGCATTTT.

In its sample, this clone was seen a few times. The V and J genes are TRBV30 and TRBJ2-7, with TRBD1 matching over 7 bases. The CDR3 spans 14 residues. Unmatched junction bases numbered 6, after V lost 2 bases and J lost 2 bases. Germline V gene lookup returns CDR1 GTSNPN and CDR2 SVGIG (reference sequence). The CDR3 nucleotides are TGTGCCTGGAGTCGTGGTCAGGGGGCCTACGAGCAGTACTTC. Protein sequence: CAWSRGQGAYEQYF.

The CDR3 sequence: CASRPRDTLSYEQYF. CDR3 coding DNA: TGTGCCAGTCGACCCCGGGACACCCTGTCCTACGAGCAGTACTTC. The chain carries TRBV11-3 and TRBJ2-7; weak D call: TRBD1 (6 bases). Trimming cost V 9 bases and J 1 base, with 19 bases left between them. CDR1 and CDR2 from the germline V gene are SGHNT and YENEEA. The CDR3 runs 15 residues. Drawing the rest from reference TRBV11-3 and TRBJ2-7, the complete variable domain is EAGVVQSPRYKIIEKKQPVAFWCNPISGHNTLYWYLQNLGQGPELLIRYENEEAVDDSQLPKDRFSAERLKGVDSTLKIQPAELGDSAVYLCASRPRDTLSYEQYFGPGTRLTVT.

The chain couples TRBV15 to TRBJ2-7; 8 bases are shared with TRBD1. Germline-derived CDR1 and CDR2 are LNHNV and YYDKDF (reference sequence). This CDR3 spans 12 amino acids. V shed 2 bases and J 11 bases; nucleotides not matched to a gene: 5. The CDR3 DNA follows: TGTGCCACCAGCAGATCGACAGGGGAGAAGTACTTC. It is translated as CATSRSTGEKYF.

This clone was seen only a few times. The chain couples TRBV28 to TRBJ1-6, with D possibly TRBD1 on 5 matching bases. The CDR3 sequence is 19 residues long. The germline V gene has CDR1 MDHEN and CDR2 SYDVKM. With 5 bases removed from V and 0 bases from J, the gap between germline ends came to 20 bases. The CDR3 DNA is TGTGCCAGCAGTCCTTTAAGGGGCAGGAGAAGCTCCTATAATTCACCCCTCCACTTT. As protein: CASSPLRGRRSSYNSPLHF.

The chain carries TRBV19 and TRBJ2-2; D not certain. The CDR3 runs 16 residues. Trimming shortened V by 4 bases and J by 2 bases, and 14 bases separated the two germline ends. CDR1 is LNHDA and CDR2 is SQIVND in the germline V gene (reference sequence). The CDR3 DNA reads TGTGCCAGTAGTAGGGTTGTTAGCCCCAACACCGGGGAGCTGTTTTTT. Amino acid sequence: CASSRVVSPNTGELFF.

The CDR3 is CASLDRGSYEQYF. CDR3 nucleotide sequence: TGTGCCAGCCTGGACAGGGGGTCCTACGAGCAGTACTTC. The V and J genes are TRBV11-2 and TRBJ2-7; 10 nucleotides agree with TRBD1. CDR3 length: 13 amino acids. V was clipped by 8 bases and J by 1 base; unmatched bases: 2. Per germline, CDR1 SGHAT and CDR2 FQNNGV.

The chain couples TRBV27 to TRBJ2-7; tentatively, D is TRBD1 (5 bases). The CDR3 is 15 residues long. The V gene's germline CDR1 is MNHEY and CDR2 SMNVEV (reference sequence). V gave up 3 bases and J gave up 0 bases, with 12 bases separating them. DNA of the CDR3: TGTGCCAGCAGTTTCGGAACAGGTAGCTCCTACGAGCAGTACTTC. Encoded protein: CASSFGTGSSYEQYF.

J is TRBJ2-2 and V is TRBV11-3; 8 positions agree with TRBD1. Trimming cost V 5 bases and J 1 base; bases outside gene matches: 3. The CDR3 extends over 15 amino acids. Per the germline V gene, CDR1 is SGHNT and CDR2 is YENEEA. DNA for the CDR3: TGTGCCAGCAGCCCCGGACAGGGGAACACCGGGGAGCTGTTTTTT. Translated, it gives CASSPGQGNTGELFF.

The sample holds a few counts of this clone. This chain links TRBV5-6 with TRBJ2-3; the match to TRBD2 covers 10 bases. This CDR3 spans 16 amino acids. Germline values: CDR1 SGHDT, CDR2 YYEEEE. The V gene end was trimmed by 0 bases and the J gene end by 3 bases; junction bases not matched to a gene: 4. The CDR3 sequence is CASSLGIAGGTDTQYF. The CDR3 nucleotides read TGTGCCAGCAGCTTGGGGATAGCGGGAGGTACAGATACGCAGTATTTT. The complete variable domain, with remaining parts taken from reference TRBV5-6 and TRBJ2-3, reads DAGVTQSPTHLIKTRGQQVTLRCSPKSGHDTVSWYQQALGQGPQFIFQYYEEEERQRGNFPDRFSGHQFPNYSSELNVNALLLGDSALYLCASSLGIAGGTDTQYFGPGTRLTVL.